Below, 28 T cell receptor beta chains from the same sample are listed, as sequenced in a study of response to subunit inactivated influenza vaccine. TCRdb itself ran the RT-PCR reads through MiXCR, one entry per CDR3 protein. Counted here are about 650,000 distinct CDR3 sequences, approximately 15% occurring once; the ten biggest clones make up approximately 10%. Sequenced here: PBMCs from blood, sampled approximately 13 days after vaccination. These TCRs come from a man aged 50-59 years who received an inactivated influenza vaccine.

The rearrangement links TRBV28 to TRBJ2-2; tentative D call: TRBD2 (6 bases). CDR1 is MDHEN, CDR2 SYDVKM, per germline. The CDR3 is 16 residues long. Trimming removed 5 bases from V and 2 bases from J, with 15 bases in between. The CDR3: CASSPPNGGNTGELFF. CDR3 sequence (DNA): TGTGCCAGCAGTCCCCCCAACGGGGGAAACACCGGGGAGCTGTTTTTT.

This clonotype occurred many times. The CDR3 DNA sequence: TGTGCCAGCAGCTTAGCGGGGGCCTCCTACAATGAGCAGTTCTTC. Its translation: CASSLAGASYNEQFF. V gene TRBV7-9 combines with J gene TRBJ2-1, with a tentative D call TRBD1 (6 bases). This CDR3 region has 15 residues. Germline V CDR1 and CDR2: SEHNR, FQNEAQ (reference sequence). Trimming pared 0 bases from V and 0 bases from J, leaving 6 bases between.

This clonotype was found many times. The DNA of the CDR3 is TGCGCCAGCAGCTCCCAGACTGTTAACGGTGAGCAGTTCTTC. It yields the protein CASSSQTVNGEQFF. The chain couples TRBV5-1 to TRBJ2-1; unclear D gene. The CDR3 contains 14 residues. Trimming stripped 3 bases from V and 9 bases from J, with 16 bases between. Per the germline V gene, CDR1 is SGHRS and CDR2 is YFSETQ.

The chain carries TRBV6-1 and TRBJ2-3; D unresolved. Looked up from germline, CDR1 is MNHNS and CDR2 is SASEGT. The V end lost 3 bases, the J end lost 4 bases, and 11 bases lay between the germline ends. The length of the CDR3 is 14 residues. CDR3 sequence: CASSETDGADTQYF. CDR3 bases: TGTGCCAGCAGTGAGACGGACGGCGCAGATACGCAGTATTTT.

The CDR3 DNA is TGTGCCAGCAGTGCCTTGACAGGGCAGCAGTTCTTC. Residues: CASSALTGQQFF. The genes are TRBV6-1 and TRBJ2-1; 7 nucleotides agree with TRBD1. The CDR3 has 12 amino acids. With V trimmed by 4 bases and J by 11 bases, 5 bases remained unmatched. Germline CDR1 MNHNS, CDR2 SASEGT.

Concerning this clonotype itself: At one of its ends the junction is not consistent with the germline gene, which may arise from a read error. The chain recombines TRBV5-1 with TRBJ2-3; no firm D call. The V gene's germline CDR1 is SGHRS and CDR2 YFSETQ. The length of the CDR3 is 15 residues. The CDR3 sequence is CASSLNGVRTDTRYF. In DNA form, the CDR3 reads TGCGCCAGCAGCTTGAATGGGGTACGCACAGATACGCGGTATTTT.

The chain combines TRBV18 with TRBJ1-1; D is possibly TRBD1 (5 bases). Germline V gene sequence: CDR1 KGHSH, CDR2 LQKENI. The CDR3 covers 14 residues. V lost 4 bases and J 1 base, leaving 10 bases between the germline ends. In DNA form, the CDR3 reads TGTGCCAGCTCACGACTAGACAGGAACACTGAAGCTTTCTTT. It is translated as CASSRLDRNTEAFF.

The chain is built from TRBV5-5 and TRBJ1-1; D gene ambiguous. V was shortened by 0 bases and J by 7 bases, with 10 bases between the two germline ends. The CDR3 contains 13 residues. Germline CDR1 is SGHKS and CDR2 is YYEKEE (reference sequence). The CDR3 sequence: CASSLDPGGEAFF. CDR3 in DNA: TGTGCCAGCAGCTTGGATCCGGGTGGTGAAGCTTTCTTT. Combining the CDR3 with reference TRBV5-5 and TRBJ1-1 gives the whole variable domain DAGVTQSPTHLIKTRGQQVTLRCSPISGHKSVSWYQQVLGQGPQFIFQYYEKEERGRGNFPDRFSARQFPNYSSELNVNALLLGDSALYLCASSLDPGGEAFFGQGTRLTVV.

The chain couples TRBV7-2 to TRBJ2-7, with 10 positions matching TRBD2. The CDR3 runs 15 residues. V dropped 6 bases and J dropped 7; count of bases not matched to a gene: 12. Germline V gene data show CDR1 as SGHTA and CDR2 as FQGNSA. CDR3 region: CASSNQRGGFFEQYF. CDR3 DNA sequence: TGTGCCAGCAGTAACCAGCGGGGGGGCTTTTTTGAGCAGTACTTC. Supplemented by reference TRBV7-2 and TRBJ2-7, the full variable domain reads GAGVSQSPSNKVTEKGKDVELRCDPISGHTALYWYRQSLGQGLEFLIYFQGNSAPDKSGLPSDRFSAERTGGSVSTLTIQRTQQEDSAVYLCASSNQRGGFFEQYFGPGTRLTVT.

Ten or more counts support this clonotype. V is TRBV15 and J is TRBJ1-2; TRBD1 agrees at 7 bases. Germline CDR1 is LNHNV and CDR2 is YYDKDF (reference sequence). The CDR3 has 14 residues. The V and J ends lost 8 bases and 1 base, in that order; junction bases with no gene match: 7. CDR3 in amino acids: CATRTTGNNYGYTF. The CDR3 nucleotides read TGTGCCACCCGGACGACAGGGAATAACTATGGCTACACCTTC.

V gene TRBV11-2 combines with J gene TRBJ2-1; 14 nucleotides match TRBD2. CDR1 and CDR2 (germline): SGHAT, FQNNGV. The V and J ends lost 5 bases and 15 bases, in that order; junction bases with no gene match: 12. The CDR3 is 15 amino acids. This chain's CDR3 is CASSRERTSGGPRFF. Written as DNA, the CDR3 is TGTGCCAGCAGCAGAGAGAGGACTAGCGGGGGGCCCCGGTTCTTC. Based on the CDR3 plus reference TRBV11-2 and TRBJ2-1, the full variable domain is EAGVAQSPRYKIIEKRQSVAFWCNPISGHATLYWYQQILGQGPKLLIQFQNNGVVDDSQLPKDRFSAERLKGVDSTLKIQPAKLEDSAVYLCASSRERTSGGPRFFGPGTRLTVL.

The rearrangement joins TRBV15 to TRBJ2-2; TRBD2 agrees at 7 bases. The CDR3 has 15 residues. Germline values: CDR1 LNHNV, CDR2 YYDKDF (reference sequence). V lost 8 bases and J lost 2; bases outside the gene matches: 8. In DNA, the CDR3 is TGTGCCACCCTAAAGGGCGGGAGAAACACCGGGGAGCTGTTTTTT. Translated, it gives CATLKGGRNTGELFF.

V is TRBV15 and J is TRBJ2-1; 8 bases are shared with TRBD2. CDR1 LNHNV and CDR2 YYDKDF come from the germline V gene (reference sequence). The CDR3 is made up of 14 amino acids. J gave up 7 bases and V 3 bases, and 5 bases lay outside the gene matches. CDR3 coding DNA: TGTGCCACCAGCAGGAACTTAGCGGGGAATGAGCAGTTCTTC. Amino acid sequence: CATSRNLAGNEQFF.

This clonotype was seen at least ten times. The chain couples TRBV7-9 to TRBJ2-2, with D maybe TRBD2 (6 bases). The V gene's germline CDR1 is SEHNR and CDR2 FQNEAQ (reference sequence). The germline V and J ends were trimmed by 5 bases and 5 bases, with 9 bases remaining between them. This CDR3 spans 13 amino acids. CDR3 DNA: TGTGCCAGCAGCCCCCGGGAGACCGGGGAGCTGTTTTTT. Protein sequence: CASSPRETGELFF. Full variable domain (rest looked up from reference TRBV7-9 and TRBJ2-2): DTGVSQNPRHKITKRGQNVTFRCDPISEHNRLYWYRQTLGQGPEFLTYFQNEAQLEKSRLLSDRFSAERPKGSFSTLEIQRTEQGDSAMYLCASSPRETGELFFGEGSRLTVL.

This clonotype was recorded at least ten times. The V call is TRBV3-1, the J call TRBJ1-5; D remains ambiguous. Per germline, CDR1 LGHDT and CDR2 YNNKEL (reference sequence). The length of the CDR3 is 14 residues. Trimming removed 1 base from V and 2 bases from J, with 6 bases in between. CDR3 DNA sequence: TGTGCCAGCAGCCAAGCCGGAGGCAATCAGCCCCAGCATTTT. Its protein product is CASSQAGGNQPQHF.

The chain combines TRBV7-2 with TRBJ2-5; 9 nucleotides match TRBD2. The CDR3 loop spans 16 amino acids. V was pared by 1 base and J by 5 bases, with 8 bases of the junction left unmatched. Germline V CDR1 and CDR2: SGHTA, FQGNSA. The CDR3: CASSLGRGLAMETQYF. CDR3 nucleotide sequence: TGTGCCAGCAGCTTAGGTCGAGGACTAGCGATGGAGACCCAGTACTTC.

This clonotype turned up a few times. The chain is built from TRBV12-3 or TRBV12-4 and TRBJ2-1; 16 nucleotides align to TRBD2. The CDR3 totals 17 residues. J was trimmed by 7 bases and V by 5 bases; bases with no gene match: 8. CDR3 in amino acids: CASSKGLAGGFNNEQFF. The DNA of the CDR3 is TGTGCCAGCAGTAAGGGACTAGCGGGGGGGTTTAATAATGAGCAGTTCTTC.

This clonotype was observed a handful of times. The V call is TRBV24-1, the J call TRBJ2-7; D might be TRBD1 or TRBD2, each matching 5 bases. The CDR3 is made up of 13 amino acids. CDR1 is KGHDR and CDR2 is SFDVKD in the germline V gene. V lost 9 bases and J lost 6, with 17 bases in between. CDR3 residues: CATEGEKGSEQYF. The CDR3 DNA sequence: TGTGCCACCGAGGGTGAGAAGGGGTCCGAGCAGTACTTC.

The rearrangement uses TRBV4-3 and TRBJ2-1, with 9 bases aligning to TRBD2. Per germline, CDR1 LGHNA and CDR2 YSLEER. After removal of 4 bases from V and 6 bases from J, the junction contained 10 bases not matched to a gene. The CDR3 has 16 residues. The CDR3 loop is CASSRASGDPFNEQFF. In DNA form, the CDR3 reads TGCGCCAGCAGCCGAGCTAGCGGGGACCCTTTCAATGAGCAGTTCTTC.

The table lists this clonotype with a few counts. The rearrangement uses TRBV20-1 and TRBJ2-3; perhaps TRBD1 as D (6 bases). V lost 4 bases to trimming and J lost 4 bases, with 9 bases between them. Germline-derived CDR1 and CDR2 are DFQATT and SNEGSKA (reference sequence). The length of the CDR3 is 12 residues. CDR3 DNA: TGCAGTGCTACCACAGGGTCAGATACGCAGTATTTT. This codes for CSATTGSDTQYF.

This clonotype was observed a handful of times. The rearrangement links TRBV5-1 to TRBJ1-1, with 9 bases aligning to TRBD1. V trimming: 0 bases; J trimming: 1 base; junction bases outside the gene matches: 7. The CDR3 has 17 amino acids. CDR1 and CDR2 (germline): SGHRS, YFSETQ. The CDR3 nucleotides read TGCGCCAGCAGCTTGGGGGCCGGGACAGGGAGGAACACTGAAGCTTTCTTT. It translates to CASSLGAGTGRNTEAFF.

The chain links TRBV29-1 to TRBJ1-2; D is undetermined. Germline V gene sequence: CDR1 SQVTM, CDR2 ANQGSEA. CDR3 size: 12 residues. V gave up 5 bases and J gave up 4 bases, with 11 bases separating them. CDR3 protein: CSVKRGSYGYTF. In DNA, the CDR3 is TGCAGCGTTAAGCGGGGATCCTATGGCTACACCTTC.

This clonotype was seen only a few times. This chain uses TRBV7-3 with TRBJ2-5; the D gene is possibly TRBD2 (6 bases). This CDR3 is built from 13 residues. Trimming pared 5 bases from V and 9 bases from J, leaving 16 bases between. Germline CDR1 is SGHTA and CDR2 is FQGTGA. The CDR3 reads CASSTRDSGAQYF. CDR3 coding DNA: TGTGCCAGCAGCACCCGGGACTCGGGGGCCCAGTACTTC.

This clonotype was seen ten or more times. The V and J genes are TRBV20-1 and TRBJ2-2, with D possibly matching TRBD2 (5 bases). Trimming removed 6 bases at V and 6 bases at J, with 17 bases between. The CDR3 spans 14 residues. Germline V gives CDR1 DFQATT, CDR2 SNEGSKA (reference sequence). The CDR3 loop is CSARQARVSGELFF. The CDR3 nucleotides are TGCAGTGCGCGTCAAGCGCGGGTGTCCGGGGAGCTGTTTTTT.

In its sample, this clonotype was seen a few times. The chain's CDR3 is CASSRTRTGQETQYF. Written as DNA, the CDR3 is TGTGCCAGCAGTCGAACCCGGACAGGGCAAGAGACCCAGTACTTC. This chain uses TRBV28 with TRBJ2-5, with 8 bases fitting TRBD1. This CDR3 has 15 amino acids. Trimming took 5 bases from V and 2 from J; bases not matched to a gene: 7. Germline CDR1 reads MDHEN; CDR2 reads SYDVKM.

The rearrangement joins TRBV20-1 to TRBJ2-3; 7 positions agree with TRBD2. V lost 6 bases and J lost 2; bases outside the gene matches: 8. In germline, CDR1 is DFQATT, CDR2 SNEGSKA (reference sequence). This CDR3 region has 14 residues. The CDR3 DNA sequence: TGCAGTGCAAAGCGGGGCGCCGCCACAGATACGCAGTATTTT. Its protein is CSAKRGAATDTQYF.

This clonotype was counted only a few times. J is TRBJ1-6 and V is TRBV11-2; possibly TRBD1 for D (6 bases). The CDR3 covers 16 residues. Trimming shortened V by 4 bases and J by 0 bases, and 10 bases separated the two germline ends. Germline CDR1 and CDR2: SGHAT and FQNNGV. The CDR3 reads CASSSPGVSYNSPLHF. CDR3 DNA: TGTGCCAGCAGCTCTCCAGGGGTCTCCTATAATTCACCCCTCCACTTT.

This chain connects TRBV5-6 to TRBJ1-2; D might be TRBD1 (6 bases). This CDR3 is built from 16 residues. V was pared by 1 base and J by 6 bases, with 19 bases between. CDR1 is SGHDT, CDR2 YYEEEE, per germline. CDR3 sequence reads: CASSLPVVMGADGYTF. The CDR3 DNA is TGTGCCAGCAGCTTGCCCGTCGTGATGGGGGCCGATGGCTACACCTTC.